This TCR beta chain was retrieved from a study of blood T cell repertoires in COVID-19. Across the whole study: PBMCs, B-cell-depleted T cells, or T cells were the source of the cDNA or gDNA that made up the material.

As handled by the study authors: Amplification of reference gene primers was used by the study to estimate nucleated cell counts. Generated by immunoSEQ multiplex PCR, the TCRdb table keeps only in-frame clones and is missing some. V, J and clone size reflect that table, while D and trimming were determined from the DNA. The sample shows under 300,000 clones, around 81% of them seen only once. Sequenced: peripheral blood. This TCR was recovered from a woman in her fifties or sixties with active or convalescent COVID-19.

CDR3 residues: CASSLSLAGGRTNEQFF. CDR3 sequence (DNA): TGTGCCAGCAGTTTATCCTTAGCGGGGGGGCGGACTAATGAGCAGTTCTTC. The V call is TRBV27, the J call TRBJ2-1; 11 nucleotides match TRBD2. CDR1 and CDR2 (germline): MNHEY, SMNVEV (reference sequence). The CDR3 is made up of 17 amino acids. Unmatched junction bases numbered 8, after V lost 0 bases and J lost 7 bases.